The clone carrying this T cell receptor (beta chain) was found once. This entry comes from a study of cytomegalovirus exposure and HLA in healthy donors. Primers for the PCR totalled 60 Vbeta and 13 Jbeta. TCRdb's table, derived via immunoSEQ multiplex PCR, lists solely in-frame clones and lacks some. The sample has approximately 190,000 clones, about 84% seen once. Sequenced material: PBMCs. This TCR was sampled from a young woman in good health and CMV-seropositive.

CDR3 DNA sequence: TGTGCCAGCAGCTTTCAGGGGTATGGCATTCAGTACTTC. Translated: CASSFQGYGIQYF. This sequence joins TRBV11-2 and TRBJ2-4; maybe TRBD1 (6 bases). This CDR3 has 13 amino acids. The V gene's germline CDR1 is SGHAT and CDR2 FQNNGV. V was pared by 3 bases and J by 9 bases, with 12 bases between.